A single sample is the source of the 24 T cell receptor beta chains below, sequenced in a study of sequential checkpoint blockade in melanoma. Treatment indicated: randomized to nivolumab then ipilimumab (arm A) or the reverse (arm B). The assay was immunoSEQ multiplex PCR, and TCRdb's table has in-frame clones only and misses some. The table records 15,000 to 20,000 clones, around 69% of them present only once. The starting material was CD8+ T cells sorted from blood (inferred from file names), obtained from a patient given nivolumab and ipilimumab in sequence. The receptors here all came from a human donor with melanoma.

The chain links TRBV7-6 to TRBJ2-7, with 9 bases that match TRBD1. The CDR3 totals 15 residues. Germline CDR1 and CDR2: SGHVS and FNYEAQ. In DNA, the CDR3 is TGTTCCATCAGCTTCGGGACAGGGCTAACCTACGAGCAGTACTTC. This encodes CSISFGTGLTYEQYF. Filled out from reference TRBV7-6 and TRBJ2-7, the complete variable domain reads GAGVSQSPRYKVTKRGQDVALRCDPISGHVSLYWYRQALGQGPEFLTYFNYEAQQDKSGLPNDRFSAERPEGSISTLTIQRTEQRDSAMYRCSISFGTGLTYEQYFGPGTRLTVT.

The J gene is TRBJ1-1, the V gene TRBV5-5; no definite D call. The CDR3 has 15 residues. Germline values: CDR1 SGHKS, CDR2 YYEKEE (reference sequence). V was pared by 5 bases and J by 2 bases, with 16 bases between. DNA of the CDR3: TGTGCCAGCAGAGCCCTAGGACTGCGAAACACTGAAGCTTTCTTT. It yields the protein CASRALGLRNTEAFF.

As for this clone: The sample has other DNA sequences that encode this CDR3 too. The V gene is TRBV27, the J gene TRBJ1-5; D gene ambiguous. The CDR3 is made up of 15 amino acids. Germline assignment: CDR1 MNHEY and CDR2 SMNVEV (reference sequence). V gave up 0 bases and J gave up 0 bases, with 6 bases separating them. In DNA, the CDR3 is TGTGCCAGCAGTTTATCCAGGTATAGCAATCAGCCCCAGCATTTT. As protein: CASSLSRYSNQPQHF.

This clone was counted only a few times. The chain links TRBV7-3 to TRBJ1-1; no clear D. The V gene lost 4 bases and the J gene lost 6 bases, with 15 bases spanning the gap. The CDR3 has 14 amino acids. Germline values: CDR1 SGHTA, CDR2 FQGTGA. The chain's CDR3 is CASSYSGSNAEAFF. As DNA, the CDR3 is TGTGCCAGCAGCTATAGCGGTTCCAACGCTGAAGCTTTCTTT.

The chain links TRBV19 to TRBJ2-7, with D possibly TRBD1 on 5 matching bases. CDR3 length: 14 residues. CDR1 and CDR2 (germline): LNHDA, SQIVND (reference sequence). The V end lost 3 bases, the J end lost 2 bases, and 11 bases lay between the germline ends. The CDR3: CASSMGQGAYEQYF. In DNA form, the CDR3 reads TGTGCCAGTAGTATGGGTCAGGGCGCCTACGAGCAGTACTTC.

This clone was seen once. The chain's CDR3 is CATSKRTDSNQPQHF. The DNA for the CDR3 is TGTGCCACCAGCAAACGGACAGACAGCAATCAGCCCCAGCATTTT. The chain is built from TRBV15 and TRBJ1-5, with TRBD1 as a possible D gene (6 bases). The CDR3 spans 15 residues. V was pared by 4 bases and J by 1 base, with 11 bases between. Germline V gives CDR1 LNHNV, CDR2 YYDKDF (reference sequence).

This clone has only a few counts. The V call is TRBV7-9, the J call TRBJ2-3, with 9 bases lining up with TRBD2. V lost 5 bases, J lost 5 bases, and 11 bases stayed unmatched. The CDR3 totals 16 residues. Germline values: CDR1 SEHNR, CDR2 FQNEAQ (reference sequence). This CDR3 is CASSPFSGSGGDTQYF. CDR3 nucleotides: TGTGCCAGCAGCCCTTTTAGCGGGAGTGGGGGAGATACGCAGTATTTT.

This clone has a handful of counts. The chain employs TRBV28 and TRBJ1-5; tentatively, D is TRBD1 (5 bases). V gave up 4 bases and J gave up 7 bases, with 20 bases separating them. Germline V lookup: CDR1 MDHEN, CDR2 SYDVKM. The CDR3 has 16 amino acids. CDR3 nucleotides: TGTGCCAGCAGTTCTTTCAGGGCCTCGGCTGGGCAGCCCCAGCATTTT. It translates to CASSSFRASAGQPQHF.

The V gene is TRBV11-1, the J gene TRBJ2-1; D unresolved. CDR3 length: 15 amino acids. The ends were cut back, 1 base at V and 0 bases at J, with 7 bases in the middle. Germline CDR1 and CDR2: SGHAT and FQDESV (reference sequence). In DNA form, the CDR3 reads TGTGCCAGCAGCTTAGAATCGGGCTCCTACAATGAGCAGTTCTTC. It encodes CASSLESGSYNEQFF.

The V and J genes are TRBV6-4 and TRBJ2-2, with D maybe TRBD1 (5 bases). V lost 0 bases to trimming and J lost 3 bases, with 5 bases between them. The CDR3 is made up of 14 amino acids. Looked up from germline, CDR1 is MRHNA and CDR2 is SNTAGT. CDR3 coding DNA: TGTGCCAGCAGTGACTCCAGGGACACCGGGGAGCTGTTTTTT. Protein product: CASSDSRDTGELFF.

The CDR3 loop reads CASSVGGDSYNEQFF. The CDR3 DNA reads as TGTGCCAGCAGCGTAGGGGGGGACAGCTACAATGAGCAGTTCTTC. This chain uses TRBV9 with TRBJ2-1; D may be TRBD1 (7 bases). Trimming pared 0 bases from V and 3 bases from J, leaving 10 bases between. CDR3 length: 15 amino acids. The germline V gene has CDR1 SGDLS and CDR2 YYNGEE. The full variable domain, with the rest looked up from reference TRBV9 and TRBJ2-1, is DSGVTQTPKHLITATGQRVTLRCSPRSGDLSVYWYQQSLDQGLQFLIQYYNGEERAKGNILERFSAQQFPDLHSELNLSSLELGDSALYFCASSVGGDSYNEQFFGPGTRLTVL.

The rearrangement uses TRBV5-1 and TRBJ2-5; no reliable D call. The CDR3 length is 14 residues. V was trimmed by 5 bases and J by 1 base, leaving 12 bases between them. Germline V gives CDR1 SGHRS, CDR2 YFSETQ. DNA for the CDR3: TGCGCCAGCAGACAGACAAACATCCAAGAGACCCAGTACTTC. Its protein is CASRQTNIQETQYF.

The gene calls are TRBV28 and TRBJ2-7; 8 bases are shared with TRBD2. With V trimmed by 3 bases and J by 2 bases, 21 bases remained unmatched. This CDR3 has 20 residues. Looked up from germline, CDR1 is MDHEN and CDR2 is SYDVKM. DNA for the CDR3: TGTGCCAGCAGTTTTGGGCCCGCGACTAGCGAAACCATCTGGGCCTACGAGCAGTACTTC. Translated, it gives CASSFGPATSETIWAYEQYF.

This clone has just a few counts. The chain couples TRBV9 to TRBJ1-2, with TRBD1 as a possible D gene (6 bases). The V end was cut by 0 bases, the J end by 3 bases, with 15 bases between. This CDR3 has 16 amino acids. Germline CDR1 is SGDLS and CDR2 is YYNGEE. CDR3 region: CASSVAETGEDYGYTF. Here the CDR3 DNA reads TGTGCCAGCAGCGTAGCTGAGACAGGAGAAGACTATGGCTACACCTTC.

The chain links TRBV9 to TRBJ1-4; tentative D call: TRBD1 (6 bases). This CDR3 is 15 amino acids long. In germline, CDR1 is SGDLS, CDR2 YYNGEE. Trimming left V 2 bases short and J 7 bases short, with 15 bases between. The CDR3 protein is CASSVSGDKSEKLFF. The CDR3 DNA follows: TGTGCCAGCAGCGTTTCAGGGGATAAGAGTGAAAAACTGTTTTTT.

This clone was picked up a small number of times. This chain connects TRBV28 to TRBJ1-5; D is uncertain. Looked up from germline, CDR1 is MDHEN and CDR2 is SYDVKM. The CDR3 sequence is 12 residues long. Deletions cut 5 bases from V and 6 bases from J, with 8 bases between. In DNA form, the CDR3 reads TGTGCCAGCAGTCGTAGATCTCAGCCCCAGCATTTT. Its translation: CASSRRSQPQHF.

The chain couples TRBV7-8 to TRBJ2-7; D call uncertain. The CDR3 consists of 13 residues. Germline assignment: CDR1 SGHVS and CDR2 FQNEAQ. Trimming stripped 1 base from V and 3 bases from J, with 7 bases between. Written as DNA, the CDR3 is TGTGCCAGCAGCTTAGGAGGCCTCTACGAGCAGTACTTC. Protein: CASSLGGLYEQYF.

CDR3 loop: CASSFAGTGIDEQYF. The CDR3 DNA sequence: TGTGCCAGCAGCTTCGCCGGGACAGGGATTGACGAGCAGTACTTC. V and J are TRBV7-6 and TRBJ2-7; 9 bases agree with TRBD1. The CDR3 extends over 15 amino acids. V shed 3 bases, J shed 5 bases, and the junction held 8 bases outside the gene matches. Germline V gene lookup returns CDR1 SGHVS and CDR2 FNYEAQ.

The chain joins TRBV28 to TRBJ1-1, with 11 bases fitting TRBD1. The J segment lost 5 bases and the V segment lost 8 bases, leaving 10 bases of the junction unmatched. CDR3 length: 15 residues. Germline V gene lookup returns CDR1 MDHEN and CDR2 SYDVKM. The CDR3 here is CASWDRGLSRTEAFF. The CDR3 nucleotides read TGTGCCAGCTGGGACAGGGGGTTATCTAGGACTGAAGCTTTCTTT.

This clone has only a few counts. The CDR3 reads CASSLIQGGGNEQFF. DNA for the CDR3: TGTGCCAGCAGCTTAATACAGGGGGGGGGCAATGAGCAGTTCTTC. The chain joins TRBV7-3 to TRBJ2-1; a weak D match, TRBD1 (8 bases). The germline V gene has CDR1 SGHTA and CDR2 FQGTGA. The V end was cut by 1 base, the J end by 6 bases, with 13 bases between. The CDR3 has 15 amino acids.

The chain is built from TRBV27 and TRBJ1-1; 11 nucleotides agree with TRBD1. From germline, CDR1 is MNHEY and CDR2 SMNVEV (reference sequence). V lost 3 bases, J lost 10 bases, and 4 bases stayed unmatched. There are 13 residues in the CDR3. Here the CDR3 reads CASSFGTGGRAFF. The CDR3 DNA is TGTGCCAGCAGTTTTGGGACAGGGGGTAGAGCTTTCTTT.

The chain uses TRBV5-1 and TRBJ2-7, with 7 bases identical to TRBD1. V was pared by 5 bases and J by 3 bases, with 8 bases of the junction left unmatched. The germline CDR1 and CDR2 sequences are SGHRS and YFSETQ. The length of the CDR3 is 14 residues. CDR3 DNA sequence: TGCGCCAGCAGTGGGGGACAGTATTTCTACGAGCAGTACTTC. It codes for CASSGGQYFYEQYF.

The chain employs TRBV19 and TRBJ2-7; 9 bases match TRBD2. V shed 6 bases, J shed 5 bases, and the junction held 5 bases outside the gene matches. Germline CDR1 reads LNHDA; CDR2 reads SQIVND (reference sequence). The CDR3 is 13 residues long. The CDR3 region has the DNA TGTGCCAGTAGCCCGGGACTAGCAAACGAGCAGTACTTC. This encodes CASSPGLANEQYF.

V gene TRBV7-3 combines with J gene TRBJ1-1; D gene ambiguous. Trimming shortened V by 5 bases and J by 6 bases, and 13 bases separated the two germline ends. This CDR3 contains 13 residues. Germline values: CDR1 SGHTA, CDR2 FQGTGA. The CDR3 loop reads CASSASGLAEAFF. CDR3 nucleotide sequence: TGTGCCAGCAGCGCTAGCGGGCTCGCTGAAGCTTTCTTT.